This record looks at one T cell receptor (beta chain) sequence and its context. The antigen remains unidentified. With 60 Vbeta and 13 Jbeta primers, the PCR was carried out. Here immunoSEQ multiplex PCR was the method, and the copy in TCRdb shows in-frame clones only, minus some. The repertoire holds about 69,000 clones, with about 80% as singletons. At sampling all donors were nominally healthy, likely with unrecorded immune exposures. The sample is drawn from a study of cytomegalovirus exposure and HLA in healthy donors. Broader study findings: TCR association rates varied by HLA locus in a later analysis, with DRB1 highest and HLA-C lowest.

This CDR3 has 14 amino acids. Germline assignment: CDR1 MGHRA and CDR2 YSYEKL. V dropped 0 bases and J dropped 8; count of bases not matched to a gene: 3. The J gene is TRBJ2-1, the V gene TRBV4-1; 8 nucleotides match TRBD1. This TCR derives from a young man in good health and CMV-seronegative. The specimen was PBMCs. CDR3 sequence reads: CASSQEDRGDEQFF. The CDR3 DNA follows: TGCGCCAGCAGCCAAGAAGACAGGGGAGATGAGCAGTTCTTC.